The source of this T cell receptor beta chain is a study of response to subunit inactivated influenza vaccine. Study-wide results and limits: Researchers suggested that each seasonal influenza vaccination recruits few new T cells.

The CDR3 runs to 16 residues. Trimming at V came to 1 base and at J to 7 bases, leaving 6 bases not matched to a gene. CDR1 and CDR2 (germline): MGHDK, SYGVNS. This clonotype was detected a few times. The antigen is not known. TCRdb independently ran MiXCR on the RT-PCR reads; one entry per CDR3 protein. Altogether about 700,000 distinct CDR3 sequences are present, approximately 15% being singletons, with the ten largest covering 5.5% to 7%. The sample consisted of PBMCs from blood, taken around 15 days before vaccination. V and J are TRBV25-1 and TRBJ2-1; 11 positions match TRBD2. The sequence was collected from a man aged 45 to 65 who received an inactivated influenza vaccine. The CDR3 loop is CASSEFIAGGPNEQFF. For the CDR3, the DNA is TGTGCCAGCAGTGAATTCATAGCGGGAGGGCCAAATGAGCAGTTCTTC. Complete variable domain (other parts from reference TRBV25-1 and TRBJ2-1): EADIYQTPRYLVIGTGKKITLECSQTMGHDKMYWYQQDPGMELHLIHYSYGVNSTEKGDLSSESTVSRIRTEHFPLTLESARPSHTSQYLCASSEFIAGGPNEQFFGPGTRLTVL.